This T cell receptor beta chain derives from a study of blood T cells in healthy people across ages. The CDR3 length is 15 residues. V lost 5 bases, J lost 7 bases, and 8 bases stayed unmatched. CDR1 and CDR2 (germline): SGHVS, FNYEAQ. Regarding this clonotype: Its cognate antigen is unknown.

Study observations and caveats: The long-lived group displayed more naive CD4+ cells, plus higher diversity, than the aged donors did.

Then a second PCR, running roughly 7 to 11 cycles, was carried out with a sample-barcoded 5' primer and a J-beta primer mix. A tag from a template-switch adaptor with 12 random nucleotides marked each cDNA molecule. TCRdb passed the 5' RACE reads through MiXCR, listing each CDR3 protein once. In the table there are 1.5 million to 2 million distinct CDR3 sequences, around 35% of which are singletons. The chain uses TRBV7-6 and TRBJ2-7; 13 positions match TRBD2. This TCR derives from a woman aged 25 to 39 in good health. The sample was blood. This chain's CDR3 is CASSKGLAGNNEQYF. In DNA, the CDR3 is TGTGCCAGCAGCAAGGGACTAGCGGGAAACAATGAGCAGTACTTC.